This T cell receptor beta chain was sequenced for a study of tissue T cells after allogeneic stem cell transplantation. J gave up 4 bases and V 6 bases, and 7 bases lay outside the gene matches. Germline lookup yields CDR1 LNHDA and CDR2 SQIVND (reference sequence). The CDR3 is made up of 14 amino acids. Sequencing used immunoSEQ multiplex PCR; TCRdb keeps in-frame clones, though not all of them. The profile shows about 1,100 clones, approximately 65% of them singletons. This research-autopsy study prospectively enrolled adult allogeneic hematopoietic cell transplant recipients with steroid-refractory graft-versus-host disease.

The origin of this receptor is a male patient at least 60 years old with steroid-refractory graft-versus-host disease after an allogeneic stem cell transplant. A subset of T cells may come from the graft donor. This specimen was stomach tissue, taken at autopsy. The chain employs TRBV19 and TRBJ2-7; 9 bases fit TRBD1. The CDR3 DNA follows: TGTGCCAGTAGGCCGACAGGGGGTTTTTACGAGCAGTACTTC. Amino acids: CASRPTGGFYEQYF.